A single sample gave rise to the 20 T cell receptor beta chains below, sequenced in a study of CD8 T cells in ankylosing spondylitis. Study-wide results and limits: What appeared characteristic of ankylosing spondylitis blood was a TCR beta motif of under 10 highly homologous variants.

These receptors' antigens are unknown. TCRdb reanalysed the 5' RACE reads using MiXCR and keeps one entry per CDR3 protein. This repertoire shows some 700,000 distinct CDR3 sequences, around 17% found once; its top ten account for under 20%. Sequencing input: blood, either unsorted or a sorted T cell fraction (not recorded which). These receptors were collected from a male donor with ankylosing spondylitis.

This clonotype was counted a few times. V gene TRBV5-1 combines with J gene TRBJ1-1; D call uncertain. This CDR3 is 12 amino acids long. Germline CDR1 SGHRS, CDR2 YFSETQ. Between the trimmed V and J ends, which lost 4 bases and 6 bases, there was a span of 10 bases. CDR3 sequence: CASSTGLAEAFF. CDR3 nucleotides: TGCGCCAGCAGCACCGGACTCGCTGAAGCTTTCTTT. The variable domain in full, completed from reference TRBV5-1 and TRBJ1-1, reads KAGVTQTPRYLIKTRGQQVTLSCSPISGHRSVSWYQQTPGQGLQFLFEYFSETQRNKGNFPGRFSGRQFSNSRSEMNVSTLELGDSALYLCASSTGLAEAFFGQGTRLTVV.

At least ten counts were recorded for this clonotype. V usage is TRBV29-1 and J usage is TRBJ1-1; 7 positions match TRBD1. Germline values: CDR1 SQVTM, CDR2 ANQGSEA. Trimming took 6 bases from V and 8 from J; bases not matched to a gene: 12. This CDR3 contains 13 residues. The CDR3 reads CSVYLTGTVEAFF. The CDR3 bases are TGCAGCGTCTACCTGACAGGGACGGTGGAAGCTTTCTTT.

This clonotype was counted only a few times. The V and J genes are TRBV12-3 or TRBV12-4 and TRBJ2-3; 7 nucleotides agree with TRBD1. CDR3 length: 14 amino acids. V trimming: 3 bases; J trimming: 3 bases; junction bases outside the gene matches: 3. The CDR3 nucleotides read TGTGCCAGCAGTTTCCGACAGGGAACAGATACGCAGTATTTT. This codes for CASSFRQGTDTQYF.

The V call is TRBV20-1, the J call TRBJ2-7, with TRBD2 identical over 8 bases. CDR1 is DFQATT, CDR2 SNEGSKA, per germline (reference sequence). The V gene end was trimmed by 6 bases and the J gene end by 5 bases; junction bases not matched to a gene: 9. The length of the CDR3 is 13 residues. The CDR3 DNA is TGCAGTGCCAACGGGGGGGCGTTAGACGAGCAGTACTTC. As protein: CSANGGALDEQYF.

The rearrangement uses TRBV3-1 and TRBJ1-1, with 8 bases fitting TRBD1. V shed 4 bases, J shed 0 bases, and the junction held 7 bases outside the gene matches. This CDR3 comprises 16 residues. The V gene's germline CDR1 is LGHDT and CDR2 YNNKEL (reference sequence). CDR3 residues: CASSPQTGAMNTEAFF. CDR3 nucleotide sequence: TGTGCCAGCAGCCCCCAGACAGGGGCCATGAACACTGAAGCTTTCTTT.

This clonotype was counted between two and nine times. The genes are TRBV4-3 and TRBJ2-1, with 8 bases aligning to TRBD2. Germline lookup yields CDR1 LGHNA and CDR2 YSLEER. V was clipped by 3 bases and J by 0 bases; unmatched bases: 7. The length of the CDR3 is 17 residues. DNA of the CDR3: TGCGCCAGCAGCCAGGAAGGACTAGCCTACTCCTACAATGAGCAGTTCTTC. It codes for CASSQEGLAYSYNEQFF.

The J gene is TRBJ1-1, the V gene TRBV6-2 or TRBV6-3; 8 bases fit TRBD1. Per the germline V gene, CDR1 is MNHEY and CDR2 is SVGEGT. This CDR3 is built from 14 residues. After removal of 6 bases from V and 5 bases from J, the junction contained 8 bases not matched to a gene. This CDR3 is CASSLTGGPTEAFF. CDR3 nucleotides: TGTGCCAGCAGCCTCACAGGGGGGCCGACTGAAGCTTTCTTT.

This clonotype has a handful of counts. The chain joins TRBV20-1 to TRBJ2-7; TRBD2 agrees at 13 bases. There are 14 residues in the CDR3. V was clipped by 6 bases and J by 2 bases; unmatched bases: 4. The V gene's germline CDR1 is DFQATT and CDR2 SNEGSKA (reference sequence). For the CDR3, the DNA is TGCAGTGCAACTGGGACTAGCGGGACCTACGAGCAGTACTTC. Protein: CSATGTSGTYEQYF.

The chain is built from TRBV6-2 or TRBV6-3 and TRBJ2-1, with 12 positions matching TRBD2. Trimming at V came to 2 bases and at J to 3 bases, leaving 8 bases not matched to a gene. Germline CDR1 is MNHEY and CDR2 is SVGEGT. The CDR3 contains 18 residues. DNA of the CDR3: TGTGCCAGCAGTTACCGGCTAGCGGGAGGGCCTATCTACAATGAGCAGTTCTTC. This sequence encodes CASSYRLAGGPIYNEQFF.

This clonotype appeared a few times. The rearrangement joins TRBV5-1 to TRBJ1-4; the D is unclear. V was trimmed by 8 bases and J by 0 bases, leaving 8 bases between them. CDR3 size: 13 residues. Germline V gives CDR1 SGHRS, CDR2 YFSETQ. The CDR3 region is CARRTATNEKLFF. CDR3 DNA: TGCGCCAGACGCACCGCAACTAATGAAAAACTGTTTTTT.

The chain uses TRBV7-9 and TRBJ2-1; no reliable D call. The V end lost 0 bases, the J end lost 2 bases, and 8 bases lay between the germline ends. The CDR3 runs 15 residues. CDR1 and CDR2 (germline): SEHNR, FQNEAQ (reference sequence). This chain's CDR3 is CASSLASSPYNEQFF. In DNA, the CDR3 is TGTGCCAGCAGCTTAGCTTCTTCCCCCTACAATGAGCAGTTCTTC.

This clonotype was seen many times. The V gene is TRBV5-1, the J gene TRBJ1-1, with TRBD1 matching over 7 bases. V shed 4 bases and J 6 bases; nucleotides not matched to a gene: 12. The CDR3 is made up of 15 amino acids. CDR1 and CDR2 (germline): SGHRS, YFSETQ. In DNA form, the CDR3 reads TGCGCCAGCAGCGTGACAGGGTCCGGGAGCGCTGAAGCTTTCTTT. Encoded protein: CASSVTGSGSAEAFF.

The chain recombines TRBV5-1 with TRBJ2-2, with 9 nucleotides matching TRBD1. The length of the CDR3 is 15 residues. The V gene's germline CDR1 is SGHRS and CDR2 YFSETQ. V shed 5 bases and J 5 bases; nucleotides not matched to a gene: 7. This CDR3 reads CASRPGTGRTGELFF. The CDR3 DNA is TGCGCCAGCAGACCCGGGACAGGGCGAACCGGGGAGCTGTTTTTT.

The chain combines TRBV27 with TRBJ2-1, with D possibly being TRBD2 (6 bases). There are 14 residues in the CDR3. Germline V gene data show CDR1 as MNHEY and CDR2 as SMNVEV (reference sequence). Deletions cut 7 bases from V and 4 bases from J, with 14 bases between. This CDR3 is CASIGAGLYNEQFF. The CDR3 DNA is TGTGCCAGCATTGGAGCGGGCCTATACAATGAGCAGTTCTTC.

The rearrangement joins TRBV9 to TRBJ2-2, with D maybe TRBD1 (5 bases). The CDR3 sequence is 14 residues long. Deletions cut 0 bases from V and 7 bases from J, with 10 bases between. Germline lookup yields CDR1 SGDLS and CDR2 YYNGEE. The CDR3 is CASSVDGADGELFF. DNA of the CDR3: TGTGCCAGCAGCGTAGATGGGGCCGACGGGGAGCTGTTTTTT.

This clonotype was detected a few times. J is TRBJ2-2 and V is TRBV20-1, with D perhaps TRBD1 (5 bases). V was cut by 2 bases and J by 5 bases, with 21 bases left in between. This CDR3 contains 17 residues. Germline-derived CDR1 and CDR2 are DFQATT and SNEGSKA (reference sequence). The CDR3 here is CSARLLRGSLRTGELFF. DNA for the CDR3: TGCAGTGCTAGACTTCTAAGGGGCTCTCTCCGAACCGGGGAGCTGTTTTTT.

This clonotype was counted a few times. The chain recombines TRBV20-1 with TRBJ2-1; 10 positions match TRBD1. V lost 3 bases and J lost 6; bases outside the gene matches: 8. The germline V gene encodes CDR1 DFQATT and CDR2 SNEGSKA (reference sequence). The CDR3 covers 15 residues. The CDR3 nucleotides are TGCAGTGCTAGGCCCTGGGACAGGGGCTCCAATGAGCAGTTCTTC. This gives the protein CSARPWDRGSNEQFF.

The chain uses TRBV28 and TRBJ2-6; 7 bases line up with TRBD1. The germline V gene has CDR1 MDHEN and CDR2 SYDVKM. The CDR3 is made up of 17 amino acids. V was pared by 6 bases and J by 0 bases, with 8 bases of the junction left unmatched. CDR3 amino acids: CASSPPDRVSGANVLTF. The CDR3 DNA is TGTGCCAGCAGCCCACCCGACAGGGTCTCTGGGGCCAACGTCCTGACTTTC. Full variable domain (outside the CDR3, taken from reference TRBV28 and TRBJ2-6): DVKVTQSSRYLVKRTGEKVFLECVQDMDHENMFWYRQDPGLGLRLIYFSYDVKMKEKGDIPEGYSVSREKKERFSLILESASTNQTSMYLCASSPPDRVSGANVLTFGAGSRLTVL.

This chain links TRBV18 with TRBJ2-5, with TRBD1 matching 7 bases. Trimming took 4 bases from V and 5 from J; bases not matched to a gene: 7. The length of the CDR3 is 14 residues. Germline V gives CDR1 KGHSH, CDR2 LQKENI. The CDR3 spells CASSLQGLGETQYF. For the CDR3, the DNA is TGTGCCAGCTCACTACAGGGGCTAGGGGAGACCCAGTACTTC.

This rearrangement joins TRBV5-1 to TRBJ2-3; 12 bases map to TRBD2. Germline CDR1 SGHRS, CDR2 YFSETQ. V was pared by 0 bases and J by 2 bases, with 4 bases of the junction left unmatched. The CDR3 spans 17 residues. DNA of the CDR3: TGCGCCAGCAGCTTGGCGACTAGCGGGGGAATCACAGATACGCAGTATTTT. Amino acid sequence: CASSLATSGGITDTQYF.